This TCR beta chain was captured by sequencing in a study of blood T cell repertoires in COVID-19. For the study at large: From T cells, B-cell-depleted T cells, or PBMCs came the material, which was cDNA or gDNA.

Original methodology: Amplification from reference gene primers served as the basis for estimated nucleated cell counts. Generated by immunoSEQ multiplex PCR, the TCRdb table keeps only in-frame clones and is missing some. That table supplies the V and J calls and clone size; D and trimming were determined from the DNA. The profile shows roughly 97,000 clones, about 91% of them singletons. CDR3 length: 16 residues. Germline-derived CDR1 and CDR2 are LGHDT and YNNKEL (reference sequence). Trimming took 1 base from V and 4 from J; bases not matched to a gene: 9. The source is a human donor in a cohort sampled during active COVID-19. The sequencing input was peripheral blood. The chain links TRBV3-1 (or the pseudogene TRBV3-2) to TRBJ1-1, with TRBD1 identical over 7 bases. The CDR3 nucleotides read TGTGCCAGCAGCCAAGTTGACAGGGCCTGGGTCACTGAAGCTTTCTTT. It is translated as CASSQVDRAWVTEAFF.